Ten or more counts support the clone carrying this T cell receptor beta chain. As yet, its antigen is unknown. The V gene end was trimmed by 5 bases and the J gene end by 2 bases; junction bases not matched to a gene: 15. CDR3 length: 19 residues. Germline loops: CDR1 MDHEN, CDR2 SYDVKM. The sample is drawn from a study of T-cell reconstitution after alpha-beta-depleted transplantation in children. Study-wide results and limits: Surviving thymic progenitors and recipient T cells were the source of high TCRbeta diversity at day 60 in some patients. Several hundred expanded graft clones reportedly were the source of alpha-beta T cells about two months after transplant. Newly made T cells mostly supplied T-cell counts and diversity one year after transplant.

Library preparation (for TCRbeta) was performed with unique molecular identifiers. MiXCR, run by TCRdb on the PCR reads, gives a single entry per CDR3 protein. The sample has roughly 300,000 distinct CDR3 sequences; 11% are singletons. This sequence was found in a male patient aged 2 to 10 who had a stem cell transplant for chronic granulomatous disease, so the T cells may come from the graft donor. Sequences were derived from peripheral blood, sampled 180 days after TCRalphabeta/CD19-depleted stem cell transplant. The chain carries TRBV28 and TRBJ2-5; 12 bases match TRBD1. The CDR3 sequence: CASSPFPGQGAYGQETQYF. The CDR3 DNA reads as TGTGCCAGCAGTCCCTTCCCGGGACAGGGGGCTTATGGGCAAGAGACCCAGTACTTC.